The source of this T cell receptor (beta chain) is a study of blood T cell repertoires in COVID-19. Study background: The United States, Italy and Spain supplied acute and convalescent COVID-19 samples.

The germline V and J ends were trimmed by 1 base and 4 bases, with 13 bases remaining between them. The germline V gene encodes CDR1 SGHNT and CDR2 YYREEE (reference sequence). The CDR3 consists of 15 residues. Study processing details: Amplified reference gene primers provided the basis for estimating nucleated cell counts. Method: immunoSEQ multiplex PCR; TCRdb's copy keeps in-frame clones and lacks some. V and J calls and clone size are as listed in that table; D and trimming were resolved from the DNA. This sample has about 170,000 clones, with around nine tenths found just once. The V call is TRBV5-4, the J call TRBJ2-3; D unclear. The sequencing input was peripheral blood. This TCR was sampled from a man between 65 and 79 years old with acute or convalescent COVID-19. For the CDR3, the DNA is TGTGCCAGCAGCTTGTCGGCCCTGAGCGCAGATACGCAGTATTTT. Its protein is CASSLSALSADTQYF.